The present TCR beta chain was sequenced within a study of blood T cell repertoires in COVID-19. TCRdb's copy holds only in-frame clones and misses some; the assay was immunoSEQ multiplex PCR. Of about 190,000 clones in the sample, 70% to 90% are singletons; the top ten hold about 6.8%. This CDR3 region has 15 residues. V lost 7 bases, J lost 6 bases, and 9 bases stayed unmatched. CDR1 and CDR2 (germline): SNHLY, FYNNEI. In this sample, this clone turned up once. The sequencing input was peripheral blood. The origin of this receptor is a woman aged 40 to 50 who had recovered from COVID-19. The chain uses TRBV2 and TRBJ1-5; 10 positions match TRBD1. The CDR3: CASTRGTGAAQPQHF. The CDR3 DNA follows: TGTGCCAGCACAAGGGGGACAGGGGCCGCTCAGCCCCAGCATTTT.